The entry that follows covers one T cell receptor (beta chain) sequence. This entry belongs to a study of blood T cell repertoires in COVID-19. As for the study in general: Collection of acute and convalescent COVID-19 samples took place in the United States, Italy and Spain. Sources were T cells, B-cell-depleted T cells, or PBMCs; the material itself was cDNA or gDNA.

In germline, CDR1 is LNHDA, CDR2 SQIVND (reference sequence). With 5 bases clipped from V and 0 bases from J, the junction kept 9 bases outside the gene matches. The CDR3 has 16 residues. As processed by the authors: Amplifying reference gene primers gave estimates of nucleated cell counts. The method was immunoSEQ multiplex PCR; TCRdb's version includes in-frame clones alone and lacks a portion of them. For V, J and clone size, that table is used; D and trimming come from the DNA. The sample gives around 200,000 clones, roughly 84% of which show up once; 1.5% to 2% is in the top ten. Material for sequencing was peripheral blood. The TCR sequence derives from a middle-aged man with active or convalescent COVID-19. The chain couples TRBV19 to TRBJ1-2, with 7 bases matching TRBD1. CDR3 in amino acids: CASSPGTAFSNYGYTF. CDR3 DNA sequence: TGTGCCAGTAGTCCTGGGACAGCCTTCTCTAACTATGGCTACACCTTC.